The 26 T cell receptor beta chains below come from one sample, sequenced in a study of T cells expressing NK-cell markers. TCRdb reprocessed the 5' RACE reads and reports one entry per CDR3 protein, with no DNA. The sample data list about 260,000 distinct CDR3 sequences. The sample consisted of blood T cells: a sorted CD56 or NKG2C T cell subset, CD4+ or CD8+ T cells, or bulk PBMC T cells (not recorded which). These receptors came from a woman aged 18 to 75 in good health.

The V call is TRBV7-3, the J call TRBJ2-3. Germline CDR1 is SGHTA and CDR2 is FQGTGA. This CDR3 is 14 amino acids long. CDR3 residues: CASSLNLFTDTQYF. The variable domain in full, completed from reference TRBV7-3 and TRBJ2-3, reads GAGVSQTPSNKVTEKGKYVELRCDPISGHTALYWYRQSLGQGPEFLIYFQGTGAADDSGLPNDRFFAVRPEGSVSTLKIQRTERGDSAVYLCASSLNLFTDTQYFGPGTRLTVL.

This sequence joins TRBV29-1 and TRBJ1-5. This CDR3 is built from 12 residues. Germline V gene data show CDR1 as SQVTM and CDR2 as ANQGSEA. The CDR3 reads CSVHQENQPQHF.

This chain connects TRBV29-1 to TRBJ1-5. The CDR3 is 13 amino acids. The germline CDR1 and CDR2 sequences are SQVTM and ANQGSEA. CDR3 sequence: CSASTGPHQPQHF. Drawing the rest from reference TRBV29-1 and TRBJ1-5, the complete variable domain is SAVISQKPSRDICQRGTSLTIQCQVDSQVTMMFWYRQQPGQSLTLIATANQGSEATYESGFVIDKFPISRPNLTFSTLTVSNMSPEDSSIYLCSASTGPHQPQHFGDGTRLSIL.

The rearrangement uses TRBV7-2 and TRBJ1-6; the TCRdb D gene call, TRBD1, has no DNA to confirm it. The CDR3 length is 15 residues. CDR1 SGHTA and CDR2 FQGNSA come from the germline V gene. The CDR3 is CASSLANRNNSPLHF. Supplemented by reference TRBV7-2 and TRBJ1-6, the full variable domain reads GAGVSQSPSNKVTEKGKDVELRCDPISGHTALYWYRQSLGQGLEFLIYFQGNSAPDKSGLPSDRFSAERTGGSVSTLTIQRTQQEDSAVYLCASSLANRNNSPLHFGNGTRLTVT.

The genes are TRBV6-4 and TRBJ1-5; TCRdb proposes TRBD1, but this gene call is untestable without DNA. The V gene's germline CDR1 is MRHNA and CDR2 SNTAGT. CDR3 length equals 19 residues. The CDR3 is CASSDDRTGPVASNQPQHF.

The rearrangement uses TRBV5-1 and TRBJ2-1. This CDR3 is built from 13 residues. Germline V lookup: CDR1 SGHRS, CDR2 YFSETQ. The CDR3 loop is CASSFYSYNEQFF.

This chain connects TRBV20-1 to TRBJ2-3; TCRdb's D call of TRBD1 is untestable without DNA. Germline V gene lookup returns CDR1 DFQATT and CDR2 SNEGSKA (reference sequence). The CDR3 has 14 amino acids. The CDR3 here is CSALAPTTTDTQYF.

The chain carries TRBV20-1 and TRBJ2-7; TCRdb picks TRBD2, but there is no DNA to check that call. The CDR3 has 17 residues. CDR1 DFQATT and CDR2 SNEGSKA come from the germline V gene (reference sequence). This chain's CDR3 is CSAPVSKTSGFVYEQYF.

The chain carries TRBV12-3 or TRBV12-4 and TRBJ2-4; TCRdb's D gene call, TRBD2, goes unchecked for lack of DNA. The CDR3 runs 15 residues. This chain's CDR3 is CASSLGRGPRHIQYF.

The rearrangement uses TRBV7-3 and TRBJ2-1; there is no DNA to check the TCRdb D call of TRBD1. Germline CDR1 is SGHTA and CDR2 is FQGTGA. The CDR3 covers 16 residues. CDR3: CASSLFQGLSYNEQFF.

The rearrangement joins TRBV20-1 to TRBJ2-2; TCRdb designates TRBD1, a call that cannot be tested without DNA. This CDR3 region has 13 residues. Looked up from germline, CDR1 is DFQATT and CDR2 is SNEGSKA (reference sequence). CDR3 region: CSATRPNTGELFF.

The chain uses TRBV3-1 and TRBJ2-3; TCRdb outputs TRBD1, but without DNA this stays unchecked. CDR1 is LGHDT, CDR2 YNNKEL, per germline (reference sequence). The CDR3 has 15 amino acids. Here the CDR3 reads CASSQKGGSTDTQYF.

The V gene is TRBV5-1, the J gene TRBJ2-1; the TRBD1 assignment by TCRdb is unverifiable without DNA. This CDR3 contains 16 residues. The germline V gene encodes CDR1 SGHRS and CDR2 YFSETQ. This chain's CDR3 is CASSLGGTASYNEQFF. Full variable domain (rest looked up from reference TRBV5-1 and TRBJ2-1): KAGVTQTPRYLIKTRGQQVTLSCSPISGHRSVSWYQQTPGQGLQFLFEYFSETQRNKGNFPGRFSGRQFSNSRSEMNVSTLELGDSALYLCASSLGGTASYNEQFFGPGTRLTVL.

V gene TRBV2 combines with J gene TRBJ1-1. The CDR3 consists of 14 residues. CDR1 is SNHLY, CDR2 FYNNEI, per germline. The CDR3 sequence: CASSDLFQNTEAFF. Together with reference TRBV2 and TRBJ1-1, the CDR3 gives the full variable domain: EPEVTQTPSHQVTQMGQEVILRCVPISNHLYFYWYRQILGQKVEFLVSFYNNEISEKSEIFDDQFSVERPDGSNFTLKIRSTKLEDSAMYFCASSDLFQNTEAFFGQGTRLTVV.

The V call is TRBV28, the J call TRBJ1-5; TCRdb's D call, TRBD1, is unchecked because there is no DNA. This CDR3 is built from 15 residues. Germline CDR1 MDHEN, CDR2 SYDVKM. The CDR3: CASSFPGYGGQPQHF.

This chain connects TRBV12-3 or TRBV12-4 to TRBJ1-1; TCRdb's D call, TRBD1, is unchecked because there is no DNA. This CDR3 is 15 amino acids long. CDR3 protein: CASSLPGAKNTEAFF.

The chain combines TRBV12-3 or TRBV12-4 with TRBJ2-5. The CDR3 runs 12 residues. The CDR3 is CATRGYQETQYF.

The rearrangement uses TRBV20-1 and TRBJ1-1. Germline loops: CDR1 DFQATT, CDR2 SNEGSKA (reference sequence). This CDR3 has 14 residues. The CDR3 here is CSARDRLGYTEAFF.

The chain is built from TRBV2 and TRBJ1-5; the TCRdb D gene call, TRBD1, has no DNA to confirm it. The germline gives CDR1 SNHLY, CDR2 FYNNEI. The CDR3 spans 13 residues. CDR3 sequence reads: CASRQGGNQPQHF.

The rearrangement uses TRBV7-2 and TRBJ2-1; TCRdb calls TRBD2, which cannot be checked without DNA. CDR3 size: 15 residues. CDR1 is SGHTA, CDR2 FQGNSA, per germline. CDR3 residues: CASSLFTAGPNEQFF.

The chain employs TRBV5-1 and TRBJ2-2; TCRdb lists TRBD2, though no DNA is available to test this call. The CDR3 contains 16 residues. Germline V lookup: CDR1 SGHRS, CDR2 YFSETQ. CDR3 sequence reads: CASSFIRTSGTGELFF.

Here the CDR3 reads CASSVTTGGGTEAFF. The chain has TRBV2 and TRBJ1-1; TCRdb reports TRBD1, a call that lacks DNA to check it against. Germline lookup yields CDR1 SNHLY and CDR2 FYNNEI. The CDR3 sequence is 15 residues long.

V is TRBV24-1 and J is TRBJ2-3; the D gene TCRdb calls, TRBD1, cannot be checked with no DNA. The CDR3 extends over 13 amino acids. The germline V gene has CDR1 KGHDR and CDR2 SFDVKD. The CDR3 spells CASAGSSTDTQYF.

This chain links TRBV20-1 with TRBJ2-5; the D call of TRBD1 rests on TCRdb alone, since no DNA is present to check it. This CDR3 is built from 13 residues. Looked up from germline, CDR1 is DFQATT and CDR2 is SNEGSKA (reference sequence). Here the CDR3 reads CSAMGEDQETQYF.

The CDR3 protein is CASSHGGVSGELFF. The chain has TRBV12-3 or TRBV12-4 and TRBJ2-2; absent DNA, TCRdb's TRBD1 call cannot be checked. CDR3 length: 14 residues.

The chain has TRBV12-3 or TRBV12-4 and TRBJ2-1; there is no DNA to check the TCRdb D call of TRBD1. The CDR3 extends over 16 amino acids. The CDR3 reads CASSPRPRQGYNEQFF.